Listed below are T cell receptor beta chains from one sample, sequenced in a study of blood T cell repertoires in COVID-19. The protocol was immunoSEQ multiplex PCR, while the TCRdb copy is restricted to in-frame clones and leaves out a portion. The table includes over 15,000 clones, 85% to 90% detected once. The sequenced sample consisted of peripheral blood. Receptors were obtained from a human donor with active COVID-19. The donor label of this sample is uncertain. The CDR3 runs from the conserved cysteine through the conserved F or W. A D gene is named only where the DNA matches it firmly.

>16|TRBJ2-7|TRBV6-1|TRBD2
CASSEVFGGGANEQYF
>15|TRBJ1-2|TRBV5-5|NA
CASSLGGVYNYGYTF
>13|TRBJ1-2|TRBV7-2|NA
CASSIYRDYGYTF
>15|TRBJ2-5|TRBV5-6|TRBD2
CASSFGLAGQETQYF
>16|TRBJ2-5|TRBV5-1|TRBD2
CASSPGTIFSSETQYF
>16|TRBJ2-6|TRBV7-9|TRBD1
CASSSQTGTGANVLTF
>13|TRBJ1-2|TRBV7-9|TRBD1
CASSSGQLYGYTF
>15|TRBJ2-7|TRBV7-6|TRBD2
CASSPRLAGGHEQYF
>13|TRBJ2-7|TRBV5-1|NA
CASSLDRAYEQYF
>16|TRBJ2-3|TRBV19|NA
CASSIGSGTSTDTQYF
>17|TRBJ2-1|TRBV9|TRBD2
CASSPRTSRSSYNEQFF
>15|TRBJ1-2|TRBV7-9|TRBD1
CASSLQGAAVLGYTF
>13|TRBJ1-2|TRBV2|NA
CASNGGDNYGYTF
>14|TRBJ1-1|TRBV19|NA
CASSPQGLNTEAFF
>13|TRBJ2-7|TRBV4-3|NA
CASSQVPSYEQYF
>15|TRBJ2-7|TRBV7-8|TRBD2
CASSLVARGSYEQYF
>12|TRBJ1-6|TRBV9|NA
CASSVGESPLHF
>12|TRBJ1-5|TRBV6-6|NA
CASNTAGGDQHF
>14|TRBJ2-7|TRBV18|NA
CASSPPGSDYEQYF
>15|TRBJ1-1|TRBV9|TRBD1
CASSVEGTVNTEAFF
>12|TRBJ2-7|TRBV12-3/TRBV12-4|NA
CASSFEGIEQYF
>20|TRBJ2-4|TRBV12-5|TRBD1
CASGLVVGTGVLFSKNIQYF
>15|TRBJ1-4|TRBV6-5|NA
CASKTGEGTNEKLFF
>11|TRBJ2-5|TRBV7-9|NA
CASSSQETQYF
>22|TRBJ2-6|TRBV7-3|TRBD1
CASSLQGIDRGRISSGANVLTF
>16|TRBJ1-2|TRBV27|TRBD1
CASRLQGASPLDGYTF
>17|TRBJ2-1|TRBV7-3|NA
CASSAEPGLSKNNEQFF
>13|TRBJ1-2|TRBV2|NA
CASSAVEYYGYTF
>14|TRBJ1-5|TRBV12-5|NA
CASGLARGNQPQHF
>14|TRBJ2-7|TRBV7-8|TRBD1
CASSPDRDAHEQYF
>18|TRBJ2-1|TRBV4-2|TRBD2
CASSQGPGGGVQGNEQFF
>14|TRBJ2-7|TRBV14|NA
CASSQDLASYEQYF
>13|TRBJ1-1|TRBV18|NA
CASSPTRQDEAFF
>16|TRBJ2-1|TRBV27|NA
CASTPSWGDSYNEQFF
>14|TRBJ2-3|TRBV6-6|TRBD1
CASSWTGPTDTQYF
>13|TRBJ2-1|TRBV25-1|NA
CASSGTLDNEQFF
>13|TRBJ2-7|TRBV10-3|TRBD2
CAISERGDSRQYF
>15|TRBJ2-7|TRBV4-3|TRBD2
CASSQGLAGTYEQYF
>15|TRBJ1-3|TRBV6-5|NA
CASSLQGYSGNTIYF
>13|TRBJ1-2|TRBV7-3|NA
CASSPQQGYGYTF
>13|TRBJ1-2|TRBV12-3/TRBV12-4|NA
CASSPTGVYGYTF
>15|TRBJ2-6|TRBV7-8|NA
CASSLARSGANVLTF
>15|TRBJ1-3|TRBV14|NA
CASSPTPRSGNTIYF
>12|TRBJ1-5|TRBV7-9|NA
CASSSSVNPQHF
>16|TRBJ1-5|TRBV10-3|NA
CAISEVRGGPNQPQHF
>14|TRBJ1-2|TRBV19|TRBD1
CASSRQGTNYGYTF
>16|TRBJ2-7|TRBV7-6|TRBD2
CASSLELGLASYEQYF
>13|TRBJ2-5|TRBV7-6|NA
CASSPAGQETQYF
>16|TRBJ2-5|TRBV11-2|NA
CASSLGFRDHQETQYF
>15|TRBJ1-1|TRBV5-1|NA
CASSPFPGQNTEAFF
>16|TRBJ2-4|TRBV21-1|NA
CASSKVDSGVKNIQYF
>14|TRBJ2-7|TRBV7-9|TRBD1
CASSTRQGYYEQYF